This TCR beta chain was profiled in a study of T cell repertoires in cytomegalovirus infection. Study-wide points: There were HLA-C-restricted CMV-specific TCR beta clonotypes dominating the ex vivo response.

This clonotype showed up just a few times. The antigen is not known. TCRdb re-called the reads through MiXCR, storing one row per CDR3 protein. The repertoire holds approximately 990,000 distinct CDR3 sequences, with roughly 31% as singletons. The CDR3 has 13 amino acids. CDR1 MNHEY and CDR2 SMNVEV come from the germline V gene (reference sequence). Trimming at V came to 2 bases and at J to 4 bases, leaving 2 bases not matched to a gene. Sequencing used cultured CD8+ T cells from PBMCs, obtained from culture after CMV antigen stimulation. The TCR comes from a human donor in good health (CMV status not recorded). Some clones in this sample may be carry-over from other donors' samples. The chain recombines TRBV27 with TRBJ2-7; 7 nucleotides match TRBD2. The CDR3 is CASSLKLAYEQYF. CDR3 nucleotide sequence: TGTGCCAGCAGTTTAAAACTAGCGTACGAGCAGTACTTC.